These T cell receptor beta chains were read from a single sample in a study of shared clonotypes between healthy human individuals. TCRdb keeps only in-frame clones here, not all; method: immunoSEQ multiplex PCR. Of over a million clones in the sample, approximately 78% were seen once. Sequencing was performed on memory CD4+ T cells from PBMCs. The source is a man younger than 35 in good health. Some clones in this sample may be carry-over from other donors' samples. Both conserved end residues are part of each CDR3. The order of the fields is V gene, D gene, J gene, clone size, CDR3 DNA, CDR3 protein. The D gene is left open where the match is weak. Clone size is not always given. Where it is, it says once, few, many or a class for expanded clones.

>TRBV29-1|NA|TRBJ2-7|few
TGCAGCGTTACCCCTTGGGGCCAGTCAGGCGGAGCGACCTACGAGCAGTACTTC
CSVTPWGQSGGATYEQYF
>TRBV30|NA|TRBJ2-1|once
TGTGCCTGGAGTGTAGGCCTGGGATATGAGCAGTTCTTC
CAWSVGLGYEQFF
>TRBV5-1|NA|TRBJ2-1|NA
TGCGCCAGCAGCGTCGGAGGGGGTGAGCAGTTCTTC
CASSVGGGEQFF
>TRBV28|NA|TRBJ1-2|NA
TGTGCCAGCAGTCCCGTGGTTAGCTATGGCTACACCTTC
CASSPVVSYGYTF
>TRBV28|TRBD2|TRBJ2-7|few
TGTGCCAGCAGGTGGACTAGCGGGAGGGCCGTCTACGAGCAGTACTTC
CASRWTSGRAVYEQYF
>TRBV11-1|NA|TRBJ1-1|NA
TGTGCCAGCAGCTTAGAAAGGGGAGCTGAAGCTTTCTTT
CASSLERGAEAFF
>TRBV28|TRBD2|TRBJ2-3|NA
TGTGCCAGCAGTCCCCGGGTGACTAGCGTAGCTAGCACAGATACGCAGTATTTT
CASSPRVTSVASTDTQYF
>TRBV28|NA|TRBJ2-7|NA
TGTGCCAGCAGTCCCCTCAGGGGACTCGGCTCCGAGCAGTACTTC
CASSPLRGLGSEQYF
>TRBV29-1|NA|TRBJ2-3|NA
TGCAGCGTTCGCGGGGAAGATAGCACAGATACGCAGTATTTT
CSVRGEDSTDTQYF
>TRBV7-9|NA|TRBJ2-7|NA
TGTGCCAGCAGCCTCAAGAATAGGGATGGGCAGTACTTC
CASSLKNRDGQYF
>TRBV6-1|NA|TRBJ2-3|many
TGTGCCAGCAGTCTCTCGCATAGCACAGATACGCAGTATTTT
CASSLSHSTDTQYF
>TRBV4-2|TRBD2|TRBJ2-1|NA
TGTGCCAGCAGCCAAGATCGGACTAGCGAGTACAATGAGCAGTTCTTC
CASSQDRTSEYNEQFF
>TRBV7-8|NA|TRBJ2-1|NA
TGTGCCAGCCAACATAGGAGGGCCACTGAGCAGTTCTTC
CASQHRRATEQFF
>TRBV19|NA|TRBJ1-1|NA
TGTGCCACCACTTTGTACGGGTCCCTGAACACTGAAGCTTTCTTT
CATTLYGSLNTEAFF
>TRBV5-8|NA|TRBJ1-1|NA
TGTGCCAGCAGCGCCGGGACGGTGAACACTGAAGCTTTCTTT
CASSAGTVNTEAFF